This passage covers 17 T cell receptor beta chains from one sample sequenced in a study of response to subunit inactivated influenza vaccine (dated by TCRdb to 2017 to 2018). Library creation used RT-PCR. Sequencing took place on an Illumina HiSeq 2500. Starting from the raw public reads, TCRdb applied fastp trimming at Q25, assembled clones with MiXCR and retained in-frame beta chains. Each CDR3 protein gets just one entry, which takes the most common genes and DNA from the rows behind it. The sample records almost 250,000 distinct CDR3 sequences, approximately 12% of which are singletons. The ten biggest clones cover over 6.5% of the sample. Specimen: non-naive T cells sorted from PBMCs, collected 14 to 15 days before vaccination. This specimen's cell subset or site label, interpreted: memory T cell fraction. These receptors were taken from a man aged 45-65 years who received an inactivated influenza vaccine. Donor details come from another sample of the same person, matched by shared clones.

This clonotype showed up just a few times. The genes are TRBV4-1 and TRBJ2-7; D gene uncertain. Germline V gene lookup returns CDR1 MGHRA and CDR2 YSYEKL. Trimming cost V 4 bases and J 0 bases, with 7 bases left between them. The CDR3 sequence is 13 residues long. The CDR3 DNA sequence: TGCGCCAGCAGCCGTGAGATCTCCTACGAGCAGTACTTC. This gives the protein CASSREISYEQYF.

The CDR3, as DNA: TGTGCCAGCTCACCAACCGAGGCCCAGCTCATCCAGACCCAGTACTTC. Translating gives CASSPTEAQLIQTQYF. V and J are TRBV18 and TRBJ2-5; no clear D. Germline V lookup: CDR1 KGHSH, CDR2 LQKENI. The CDR3 loop spans 16 amino acids. V lost 2 bases and J 6 bases, leaving 19 bases between the germline ends.

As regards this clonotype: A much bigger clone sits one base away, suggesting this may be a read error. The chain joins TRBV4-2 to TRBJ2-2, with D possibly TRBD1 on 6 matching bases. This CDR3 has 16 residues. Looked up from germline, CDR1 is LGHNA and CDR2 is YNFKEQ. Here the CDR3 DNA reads TGTGCCAGCAGCCAGGGGATGGACAGCCTCACCGGGGAGCTGTCTTTT. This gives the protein CASSQGMDSLTGELSF.

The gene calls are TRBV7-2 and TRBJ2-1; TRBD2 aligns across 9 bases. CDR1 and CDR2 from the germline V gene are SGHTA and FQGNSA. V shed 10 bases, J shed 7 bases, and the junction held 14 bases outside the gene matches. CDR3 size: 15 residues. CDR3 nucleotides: TGTGCCAATATAATTGGGCGGGAGGGCCGGAATGAGCAGTTCTTC. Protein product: CANIIGREGRNEQFF. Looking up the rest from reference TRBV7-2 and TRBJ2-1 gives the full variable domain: GAGVSQSPSNKVTEKGKDVELRCDPISGHTALYWYRQSLGQGLEFLIYFQGNSAPDKSGLPSDRFSAERTGGSVSTLTIQRTQQEDSAVYLCANIIGREGRNEQFFGPGTRLTVL.

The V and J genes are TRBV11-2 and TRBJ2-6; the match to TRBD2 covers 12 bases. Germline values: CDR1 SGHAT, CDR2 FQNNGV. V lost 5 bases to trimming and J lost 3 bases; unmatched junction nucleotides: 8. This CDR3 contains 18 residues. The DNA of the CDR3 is TGTGCCAGCAGCGCCGGACTAGCGGGATGGCGTGGGGCCAACGTCCTGACTTTC. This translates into CASSAGLAGWRGANVLTF.

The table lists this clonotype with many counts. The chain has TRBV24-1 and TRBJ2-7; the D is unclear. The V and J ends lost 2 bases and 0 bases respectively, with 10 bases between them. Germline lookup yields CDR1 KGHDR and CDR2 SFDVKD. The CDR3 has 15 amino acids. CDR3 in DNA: TGTGCCACCAGTGATTCCGGGCCAAGCTCCTACGAGCAGTACTTC. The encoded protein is CATSDSGPSSYEQYF.

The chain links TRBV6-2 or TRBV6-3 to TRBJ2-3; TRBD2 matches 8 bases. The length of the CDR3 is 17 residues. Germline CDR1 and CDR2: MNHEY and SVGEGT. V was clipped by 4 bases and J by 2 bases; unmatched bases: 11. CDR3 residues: CASSSFLLAEYTDTQYF. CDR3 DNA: TGTGCCAGCAGTTCCTTCTTACTAGCGGAATACACAGATACGCAGTATTTT.

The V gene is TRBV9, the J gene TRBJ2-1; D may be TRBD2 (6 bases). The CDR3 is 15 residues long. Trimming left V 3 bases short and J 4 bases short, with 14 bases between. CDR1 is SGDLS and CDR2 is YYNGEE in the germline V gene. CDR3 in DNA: TGTGCCAGCAGCGCCGGTGGTAGCGGTTACAATGAGCAGTTCTTC. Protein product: CASSAGGSGYNEQFF. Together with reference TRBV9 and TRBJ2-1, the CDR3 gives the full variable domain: DSGVTQTPKHLITATGQRVTLRCSPRSGDLSVYWYQQSLDQGLQFLIQYYNGEERAKGNILERFSAQQFPDLHSELNLSSLELGDSALYFCASSAGGSGYNEQFFGPGTRLTVL.

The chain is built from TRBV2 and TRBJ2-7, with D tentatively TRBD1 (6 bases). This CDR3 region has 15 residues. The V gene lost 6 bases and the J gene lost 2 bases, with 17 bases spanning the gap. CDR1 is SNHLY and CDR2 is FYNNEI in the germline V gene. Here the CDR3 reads CASSETTTGTYEQYF. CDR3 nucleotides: TGTGCCAGCAGCGAGACCACGACAGGAACCTACGAGCAGTACTTC.

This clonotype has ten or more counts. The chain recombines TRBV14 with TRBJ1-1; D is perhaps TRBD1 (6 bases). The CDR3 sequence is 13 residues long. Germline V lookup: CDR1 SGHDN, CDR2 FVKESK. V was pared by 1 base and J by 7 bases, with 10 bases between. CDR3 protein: CASSQVQGHEAFF. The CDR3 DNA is TGTGCCAGCAGCCAAGTACAGGGTCATGAAGCTTTCTTT.

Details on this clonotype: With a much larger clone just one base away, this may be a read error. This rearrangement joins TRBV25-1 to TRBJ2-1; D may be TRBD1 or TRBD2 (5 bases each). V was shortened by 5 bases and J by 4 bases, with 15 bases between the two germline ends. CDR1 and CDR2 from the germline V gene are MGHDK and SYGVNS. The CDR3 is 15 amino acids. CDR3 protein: CASSSPGPEYNEQFF. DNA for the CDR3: TGTGCCAGCAGTTCCCCGGGACCAGAGTACAATGAGCAGTTCTTC.

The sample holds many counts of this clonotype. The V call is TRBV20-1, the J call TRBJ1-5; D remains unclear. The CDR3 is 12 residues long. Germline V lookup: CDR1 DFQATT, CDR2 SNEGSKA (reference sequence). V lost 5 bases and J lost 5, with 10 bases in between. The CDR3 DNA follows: TGCAGTGCTTCCTACGAATATCAGCCCCAGCATTTT. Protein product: CSASYEYQPQHF.

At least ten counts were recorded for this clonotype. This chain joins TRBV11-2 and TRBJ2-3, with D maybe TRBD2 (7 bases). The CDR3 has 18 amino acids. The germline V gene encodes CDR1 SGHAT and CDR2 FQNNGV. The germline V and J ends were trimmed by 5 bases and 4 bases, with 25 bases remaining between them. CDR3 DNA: TGTGCCAGCAGCCGAATGGGGGGGCCCCGGAGGAATCCAGATACGCAGTATTTT. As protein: CASSRMGGPRRNPDTQYF. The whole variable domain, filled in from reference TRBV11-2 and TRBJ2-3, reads EAGVAQSPRYKIIEKRQSVAFWCNPISGHATLYWYQQILGQGPKLLIQFQNNGVVDDSQLPKDRFSAERLKGVDSTLKIQPAKLEDSAVYLCASSRMGGPRRNPDTQYFGPGTRLTVL.

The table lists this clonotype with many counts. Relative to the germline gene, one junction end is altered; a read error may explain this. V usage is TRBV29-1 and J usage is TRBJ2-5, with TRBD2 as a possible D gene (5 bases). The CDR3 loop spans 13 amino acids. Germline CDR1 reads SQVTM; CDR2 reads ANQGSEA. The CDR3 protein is CSAELGDQETQYF. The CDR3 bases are TGCAGCGCTGAACTGGGAGACCAAGAGACCCAGTACTTC. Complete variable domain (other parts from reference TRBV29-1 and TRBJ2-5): SAVISQKPSRDICQRGTSLTIQCQVDSQVTMMFWYRQQPGQSLTLIATANQGSEATYESGFVIDKFPISRPNLTFSTLTVSNMSPEDSSIYLCSAELGDQETQYFGPGTRLLVL.

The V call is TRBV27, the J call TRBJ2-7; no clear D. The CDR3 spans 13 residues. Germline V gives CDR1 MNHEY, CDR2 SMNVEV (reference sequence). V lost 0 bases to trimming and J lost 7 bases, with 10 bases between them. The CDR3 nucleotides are TGTGCCAGCAGTTTATCCGGGCCCTTGGAGCAGTACTTC. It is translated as CASSLSGPLEQYF.

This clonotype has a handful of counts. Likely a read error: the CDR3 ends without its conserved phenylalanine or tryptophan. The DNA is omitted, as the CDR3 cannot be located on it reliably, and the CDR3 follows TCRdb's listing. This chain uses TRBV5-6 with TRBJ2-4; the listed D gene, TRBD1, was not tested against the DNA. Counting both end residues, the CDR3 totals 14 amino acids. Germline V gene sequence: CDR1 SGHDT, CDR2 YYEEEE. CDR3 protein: CASSLGTGPSWIFL.

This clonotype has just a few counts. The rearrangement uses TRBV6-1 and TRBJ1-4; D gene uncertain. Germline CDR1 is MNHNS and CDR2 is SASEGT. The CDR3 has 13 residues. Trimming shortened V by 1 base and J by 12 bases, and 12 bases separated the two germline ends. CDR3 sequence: CASSEVPGWELFF. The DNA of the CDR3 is TGTGCCAGCAGTGAAGTCCCCGGGTGGGAACTGTTTTTT.